This TCR beta chain was observed in a study of vaccination and CD4 T cells after COVID-19 (dated by TCRdb to 2022 to 2024). In terms of the full investigation: SARS-CoV-2 positivity had been established in the convalescent patients by nasal swab PCR, and mild disease was recorded in several of these patients and severe disease in one. The convalescent cohort comprised six males and four females, including two Hispanic individuals, seven Caucasians, two Asians and one multiracial person. Each participant got two doses of either the Pfizer-BioNTech BNT162b2 vaccine (n=8) or the Moderna mRNA-1273 vaccine (n=2). Post-COVID blood samples from convalescent patients were collected a median of around 110 days after diagnosis, with a range of about 35 to 161 days. Post-vaccine blood samples were obtained a median of approximately 74 days after the second vaccine dose, with a range of about 12 to 241 days. For stimulating the cultures, overlapping spike peptide pools were used, derived from SARS-CoV-2 as well as from the common cold coronaviruses HCoV-NL63, HCoV-OC43 and HCoV-229E. In control cultures, a CEFX viral epitope pool was used as positive control, an HIV-1 Nef peptide pool was used as negative control, or no peptide was added. In 10 COVID-19 convalescent patients and several infection-naive healthy vaccine recipients, researchers compared the spike-specific CD4+ TCR repertoire from before mRNA vaccination with the repertoire from after. General conclusions and limits of the study: Of the vaccine-specific clones found in convalescent patients, nearly all (304 of 307) were mono-reactive for SARS-CoV-2 spike instead of being cross-reactive with common cold coronaviruses. Among the post-vaccine SARS-CoV-2-reactive clones in convalescent patients, a median approximately 90% showed up only after vaccination, which suggests vaccine-specific priming. Relatively few convalescent patients were included in the study, and early timepoints after natural infection were not analyzed. The median number of SARS-CoV-2-reactive clonotypes rose from about 19 after infection to roughly 38 after vaccination, but the change was not significant.

The library was made by PCR. At the Johns Hopkins FTIC core, DNA from the cultured CD4+ T cells underwent TCR sequencing with the Oncomine TCR Beta short-read assay. The QIAamp micro DNA kit was used to extract genomic DNA from the cultured CD4+ T cells. Oncomine TCR Beta libraries from cultured CD4+ T cells were pooled with unique dual indexes and sequenced on an Illumina iSeq 100. The paper's processing steps were these. Non-productive sequences were filtered out, and CDR3s that did not start with C, did not end with F or W, or were shorter than 7 amino acids were discarded. The MANAFEST web application was used to identify antigen-specific clonotypes by comparing peptide-stimulated wells against reference wells and other culture wells. Positive clones required FDR below 0.05, an odds ratio above 5, and productive frequency above 0.1% in at least two of three replicate wells. A clonotype counted as cross-reactive if it showed significant expansion both in the SARS-CoV-2 spike wells and in at least one common cold coronavirus spike condition. Levenshtein distances (stringdist) and unrooted phylogenetic trees (ape) in R version 3.6.1 were used to assess CDR3 homology. The raw public reads went through TCRdb reprocessing: fastp at Q25, MiXCR clone calling, in-frame beta chains kept. Rows with one shared CDR3 protein collapse into an entry with the most common genes and DNA. TCRdb's processing, not the authors' own work, is the source of the V and J calls. For this sample there are some 13,000 distinct CDR3 sequences; just under 35% appear just once. 12% of the sample goes to the ten largest clones.

This sample's treatment or condition label indicates: approximately 11-day PBMC culture with coronavirus spike peptide pools or control peptides (ViraFEST assay). The ViraFEST assay was used in the study, in which antigen-specific T cells were expanded with peptide pools and expanded clonotypes were subsequently identified by TCR sequencing. Positive SARS-CoV-2 PCR tests in the convalescent patients dated from March to December 2020, before Alpha, Beta and Delta variants emerged in the United States. PBMCs were cultured at about 2 million per well in IMDM supplemented with 5% human AB serum and about 10 IU/ml IL-2, with around 10 ug/ml peptide pools added. Half of the culture medium was replaced with fresh IL-2-containing medium on days 3 and 7. After roughly 11 days of culture, CD4+ T cells were isolated by negative selection with the EasySep CD4+ T cell isolation kit. PBMCs were separated from whole blood using Ficoll-Paque Plus gradient centrifugation and then either used fresh or cryopreserved at -140C. Triplicate wells were generally used for each culture condition.

This clonotype is a singleton in its sample. Its antigen has not been determined. No much larger clone is present one base from it, and per-base qualities are unavailable. One read alone lends weak support. This clonotype was obtained from a human donor who had recovered from COVID-19. Sequenced input: CD4+ T cells from blood, cultured in vitro.

The encoded CDR3 is CAWSMGWETQYF. The sequence in DNA is TGTGCCTGGAGTATGGGGTGGGAGACCCAGTACTTC. The V and J genes are TRBV30 and TRBJ2-5; the D gene cannot be resolved reliably. V lost 2 bases and J lost 5 bases; the stretch between them is 9 bases long. The germline V gene (reference sequence) sets CDR1 to GTSNPN and CDR2 to SVGIG. The CDR3 starts with the cysteine, ends with the phenylalanine, and has 12 residues. Just CDR3 DNA is preserved here, 36 bases in frame from base 1.